A selection of T cell receptor beta chains follows, all from one sample in a study of T cells after yellow fever vaccination. TCRdb re-derived calls from the 5' RACE reads in MiXCR, one entry per CDR3 protein. The sample consists of approximately 300,000 distinct CDR3 sequences, 8.7% of them appearing once. Sequencing was performed on PBMCs, taken on the day of the first yellow fever vaccination. The receptors were sampled from a man between 18 and 35 years old who received the YFV17D yellow fever vaccine. CDR3s include the opening cysteine and the closing phenylalanine or tryptophan. A D gene is named only where the DNA matches it firmly. Size is stated for part of the rows, as once, few or many counts, or as a class when the clone is expanded.

14,TRBJ2-1,NA,TRBV5-1,NA,TGCGCCAGCAGCAAGGATCCAGATTACAATGAGCAGTTCTTC,CASSKDPDYNEQFF
13,TRBJ2-3,NA,TRBV7-9,NA,TGTGCCATCAGCCCTGGACGCACCTATACGCAGTATTTT,CAISPGRTYTQYF
20,TRBJ2-2,NA,TRBV20-1,few,TGCAGTGCTAGAGATCTCTCGGGACAGGGCTCCTTAGCGGGGGCCGGGGAGCTGTTTTTT,CSARDLSGQGSLAGAGELFF
14,TRBJ1-2,NA,TRBV2,NA,TGTGCCAGCAGTGAGCCGAGGGTGAACTATGGCTACACCTTC,CASSEPRVNYGYTF
17,TRBJ1-2,TRBD1,TRBV4-1,NA,TGCGCCAGCAGCCAAGCTGGGGGACAGGCCCCTCGTCAGGGCTACACCTTC,CASSQAGGQAPRQGYTF
17,TRBJ1-5,NA,TRBV6-2/TRBV6-3,few,TGTGCCATCGGAGGGGCAGCCGCGCTGTATAGCAATCAGCCCCAGCATTTT,CAIGGAAALYSNQPQHF
14,TRBJ2-1,TRBD2,TRBV20-1,few,TGCAGTGCTAGTCCTAGCGGGCTGATGAATGAGCAGTTCTTC,CSASPSGLMNEQFF
16,TRBJ2-3,TRBD2,TRBV29-1,NA,TGCAGCGTTGAAGATTTCTTGGGGGGGAGCACAGATACGCAGTATTTT,CSVEDFLGGSTDTQYF
14,TRBJ1-2,NA,TRBV20-1,few,TGCAGTGCTAGCGCCACAGGGACGGGCTATGGCTACACCTTC,CSASATGTGYGYTF
12,TRBJ2-3,TRBD1,TRBV7-2,many,TGTGCCAGCAGATTACAGGGGACTACGCAGTATTTT,CASRLQGTTQYF
16,TRBJ2-3,NA,TRBV5-4,NA,TGTGCCAGCCATACCGGAACGGCCTATAACACAGATACGCAGTATTTT,CASHTGTAYNTDTQYF
13,TRBJ1-1,NA,TRBV7-9,few,TGTGCCAGCAGTTGGGACCGTTACACTGAAGCTTTCTTT,CASSWDRYTEAFF
16,TRBJ2-1,TRBD2,TRBV7-9,many,TGTGCCAGCAGCCCCCGACGGGGGGGCTCCTACAATGAGCAGTTCTTC,CASSPRRGGSYNEQFF
13,TRBJ1-2,NA,TRBV20-1,NA,TGCAGTGCTAGGATAGGCGACATCTATGGCTACACCTTC,CSARIGDIYGYTF
15,TRBJ2-1,TRBD2,TRBV9,few,TGTGCCAGCAGCTCCCGACTAGCGGGGGCGGGTGAGCAGTTCTTC,CASSSRLAGAGEQFF
14,TRBJ1-6,NA,TRBV5-4,NA,TGTGCCAGCAGCTTTCGGGACACGGACTCACCCCTCCACTTT,CASSFRDTDSPLHF
20,TRBJ2-2,NA,TRBV21-1,NA,TGTGCCAGCAGACGAAATAATAGGACTAGCGGGGCCCCCGACACCGGGGAGCTGTTTTTT,CASRRNNRTSGAPDTGELFF
11,TRBJ2-1,NA,TRBV6-2/TRBV6-3,NA,TGTGCCAGCAGGAGGGGGTATGAGCAGTTCTTC,CASRRGYEQFF
15,TRBJ2-2,NA,TRBV6-1,few,TGTGCCAGCAGACCCGGGACGGAGAGTCCCGGGGAGCTGTTTTTT,CASRPGTESPGELFF
14,TRBJ2-5,NA,TRBV9,many,TGTGCCAGCAGCGTTTGGGACAATCAAGAGACCCAGTACTTC,CASSVWDNQETQYF
16,TRBJ2-2,TRBD2,TRBV5-1,NA,TGCGCCAGCAGCCCGCCGGGACTAGCGGTTGCCGGGGAGCTGTTTTTT,CASSPPGLAVAGELFF
17,TRBJ2-3,TRBD2,TRBV24-1,NA,TGTGCCACCAGTGACCCGGGGGGACTATCTAGCACAGATACGCAGTATTTT,CATSDPGGLSSTDTQYF
12,TRBJ2-3,NA,TRBV7-9,few,TGTGCCAGCAACTATCCGGCAGATACGCAGTATTTT,CASNYPADTQYF
16,TRBJ1-1,NA,TRBV5-1,few,TGCGCCAGCAGCCCGTATGGATGGGAGGGATTCACTGAAGCTTTCTTT,CASSPYGWEGFTEAFF
14,TRBJ1-2,NA,TRBV4-1,few,TGCGCCAGCAGCCCTCCTCGGGGCCTCTATGGCTACACCTTC,CASSPPRGLYGYTF
15,TRBJ2-5,NA,TRBV4-3,NA,TGCGCCAGCAGCCAAGATTGGCGGGGAAGGGAGACCCAGTACTTC,CASSQDWRGRETQYF
12,TRBJ2-5,NA,TRBV20-1,NA,TGCAGTGCCAATAGCCGATCAGAGACCCAGTACTTC,CSANSRSETQYF
15,TRBJ2-2,NA,TRBV5-1,many,TGCGCCAGCAGCCACGGACACCCGAACACCGGGGAGCTGTTTTTT,CASSHGHPNTGELFF
14,TRBJ2-5,NA,TRBV7-6,many,TGTGCCAGCAGCTTTTCCCGGGCCTTAGAGACCCAGTACTTC,CASSFSRALETQYF
15,TRBJ2-3,NA,TRBV7-3,NA,TGTGCCAGCAGCTCCGGGTCCCATCTAACAGATACGCAGTATTTT,CASSSGSHLTDTQYF
15,TRBJ2-3,TRBD1,TRBV19,NA,TGTGCCAGTAGTGACAGGGGGCGAAGCACAGATACGCAGTATTTT,CASSDRGRSTDTQYF
14,TRBJ1-1,NA,TRBV7-6,NA,TGTGCCAGCAGCTTCCAGGGCGTGAACACTGAAGCTTTCTTT,CASSFQGVNTEAFF
13,TRBJ2-7,NA,TRBV5-1,NA,TGCGCCAGCTCCTTCCAGGTCTCCTACGAGCAGTACTTC,CASSFQVSYEQYF
14,TRBJ1-1,NA,TRBV5-1,few,TGCGCCAGCAGCTTGGACCCACCGAACACTGAAGCTTTCTTT,CASSLDPPNTEAFF
12,TRBJ2-1,NA,TRBV12-3/TRBV12-4,few,TGTGCCAGCAGGAGGGGTTACAATGAGCAGTTCTTC,CASRRGYNEQFF
10,TRBJ1-2,NA,TRBV19,many,TGTGCCAGTAAAGGGCCCGACTACACCTTC,CASKGPDYTF
16,TRBJ2-7,TRBD2,TRBV4-1,NA,TGCGCCAGCAGCCCACCCGGGAGGGGGGGCCTATACGAGCAGTACTTC,CASSPPGRGGLYEQYF
15,TRBJ1-5,NA,TRBV7-9,NA,TGTGCCAGCAGCTTAGCCAGGGGAGAAGATCAGCCCCAGCATTTT,CASSLARGEDQPQHF
16,TRBJ2-5,TRBD2,TRBV4-2,NA,TGTGCCAGCAGCCGACGGGGCGGGGGAAACCAAGAGACCCAGTACTTC,CASSRRGGGNQETQYF
15,TRBJ2-1,TRBD2,TRBV7-8,once,TGTGTCAGCAGAAGCGGGGGCCCGACCTACAATGAGCAGTTCTTC,CVSRSGGPTYNEQFF
14,TRBJ1-5,NA,TRBV28,many,TGTGCCAGCAGTTTGGCACAGGGAGATCAGCCCCAGCATTTT,CASSLAQGDQPQHF
15,TRBJ2-3,TRBD1,TRBV19,NA,TGTGCCAGTAGTGAGGGGCAGGGGGCCACAGATACGCAGTATTTT,CASSEGQGATDTQYF
15,TRBJ2-3,NA,TRBV12-3/TRBV12-4,NA,TGTGCCAGCAGTTTATCCCGGGCAGGGAGGGATACGCAGTATTTT,CASSLSRAGRDTQYF
16,TRBJ1-4,NA,TRBV5-1,NA,TGCGCCAGCAGCTTGGTCGGTGCCTCAGGTGGGGAAAAACTGTTTTTT,CASSLVGASGGEKLFF
17,TRBJ2-6,NA,TRBV18,few,TGTGCCAGCTCACCACCCCGGGGAGGCCCTGGGGCCAACGTCCTGACTTTC,CASSPPRGGPGANVLTF
14,TRBJ1-5,NA,TRBV7-9,NA,TGTGCCAGCAGCTTAGACGGTTGGAATCAGCCCCAGCATTTT,CASSLDGWNQPQHF
15,TRBJ2-5,NA,TRBV5-6,NA,TGTGCCAGCAGTTCTCGGGACTGGGGGTCGGAGACCCAGTACTTC,CASSSRDWGSETQYF
15,TRBJ1-2,NA,TRBV6-1,few,TGTGCCAGCATCGGGACCCGGGACGGGAGGCATGGCTACACCTTC,CASIGTRDGRHGYTF
12,TRBJ2-3,NA,TRBV6-2/TRBV6-3,few,TGTGCCAGCAGTTACTACCAGGGAAAGTGGTATTTT,CASSYYQGKWYF